This is a list of T cell receptor beta chains from one sample in a study of cytomegalovirus exposure and HLA in healthy donors. The repertoire was sequenced with immunoSEQ multiplex PCR; TCRdb's copy has only in-frame clones and lacks some. The sample contains about 220,000 clones, around 76% of which appear only once. The specimen sequenced was PBMCs. Receptors were obtained from a man aged 18 to 35 in good health and CMV-seronegative. Both conserved end residues are part of each CDR3. Fields, in order: clone size, V gene, J gene, D gene, CDR3 DNA, CDR3 protein. The D gene is left open where the match is weak. Expanded clones get a size class; other rows say once, few or many, or leave the size out.

NA	TRBV6-6	TRBJ1-2	TRBD1	TGTGCCAGCACCCGGGACAGGGGGCGGGTCTATGGCTACACCTTC	CASTRDRGRVYGYTF
NA	TRBV9	TRBJ2-2	TRBD1	TGTGCCAGCAGCGTAGGGTGGGGGACAGGCGGGGAGCTGTTTTTT	CASSVGWGTGGELFF
NA	TRBV6-1	TRBJ1-1	NA	TGTGCCACCCAGACTGTGGGAGGGGACACTGAAGCTTTCTTT	CATQTVGGDTEAFF
once	TRBV20-1	TRBJ2-3	NA	TGCAGTGTTCGCGGATCAGATACGCAGTATTTT	CSVRGSDTQYF
NA	TRBV18	TRBJ1-1	NA	TGTGCCAGCCGTAACAGGGCAAACACTGAAGCTTTCTTT	CASRNRANTEAFF
NA	TRBV1	TRBJ2-4	NA	TGCACCAGCAGCCAAGTCCTGGGGACGGGAGGCTGCAAAAACATTCAGTACTTC	CTSSQVLGTGGCKNIQYF
few	TRBV4-1	TRBJ2-7	NA	TGCGCCAGCAGCCAGGCTGACAATTACTACGAGCAGTACTTC	CASSQADNYYEQYF
once	TRBV27	TRBJ2-5	TRBD2	TGTGCCAGCGGCCTTTTTCCGACTAGCGGGACAGAGACCCAGTACTTC	CASGLFPTSGTETQYF
few	TRBV6-5	TRBJ2-7	TRBD2	TGTGCCAGCAGTTACTCGACTAGCGGGAGATCCGAGCAGTACTTC	CASSYSTSGRSEQYF
NA	TRBV21-1	TRBJ2-7	NA	TGTGCCAGCAGCCCTCCTCGGCGGGAGTGGTCCTACGAGCAGTACTTC	CASSPPRREWSYEQYF
NA	TRBV7-8	TRBJ2-3	NA	TGTGCCAGCAGCTCCCGCTCCGAGGGTACGCAGTATTTT	CASSSRSEGTQYF
NA	TRBV30	TRBJ2-7	NA	TGTGCCTGGAGTGTTGTCAGCTACGAGCAGTACTTC	CAWSVVSYEQYF
NA	TRBV19	TRBJ2-4	TRBD2	TGTGCCAGGAGCCCGGGACTAGCGCCTTCACGGGCCAAAAACATTCAGTACTTC	CARSPGLAPSRAKNIQYF
NA	TRBV21-1	TRBJ2-7	NA	TGTGCCAGCAGCGGGACTCTTTCGTGGTTCTCCTACGAGCAGTACTTC	CASSGTLSWFSYEQYF
few	TRBV2	TRBJ1-5	TRBD1	TGTGCCAGCAGTGGGGGACAGGGGGGTGTTCAGCCCCAGCATTTT	CASSGGQGGVQPQHF
NA	TRBV27	TRBJ2-7	NA	TGTGCCAGCAGCTCCCAGGGTGACGAGCAGTACTTC	CASSSQGDEQYF
NA	TRBV6-1	TRBJ1-4	NA	TGTGCCAGCAGTCTGTGGTTCGGTGAAAAACTGTTTTTT	CASSLWFGEKLFF
NA	TRBV30	TRBJ2-7	TRBD1	TGTGCCTGGAGTAAGGGGGCCTATCCTCGGGACTCCTACGAGCAGTACTTC	CAWSKGAYPRDSYEQYF
NA	TRBV6-5	TRBJ2-1	NA	TGTGCCAGCAGTTACGGGCTAGCGAATGAGCAGTTCTTC	CASSYGLANEQFF
NA	TRBV27	TRBJ2-7	NA	TGTGCCAGCAGTTTATTCTCAGGTGGGAGCTACGAGCAGTACTTC	CASSLFSGGSYEQYF
NA	TRBV7-2	TRBJ2-3	NA	TGTGCCAGCAGCTTAGGAACCCCCAGAACAGATACGCAGTATTTT	CASSLGTPRTDTQYF
NA	TRBV6-1	TRBJ2-1	NA	TGTGCCAGCAGTGAAGAGGCGAGACTCCGCTCCTACAATGAGCAGTTCTTC	CASSEEARLRSYNEQFF
NA	TRBV9	TRBJ2-3	TRBD2	TGTGCCAGCAGCTCCGCAGGACTAGCGGCAGATACGCAGTATTTT	CASSSAGLAADTQYF
NA	TRBV7-3	TRBJ1-3	TRBD1	TGTGCCAGCAGCCCCCGACAGGGCGTGACTGGAAACACCATATATTTT	CASSPRQGVTGNTIYF
few	TRBV6-1	TRBJ1-5	NA	TGTGCCAGCAGTGAAAGGACTTTCAATCAGCCCCAGCATTTT	CASSERTFNQPQHF
NA	TRBV30	TRBJ2-5	NA	TGTGCCTGGAGTCGGAACAGGGTCCAAGAGACCCAGTACTTC	CAWSRNRVQETQYF
NA	TRBV11-3	TRBJ2-7	TRBD2	TGTGCCAGCAGCCGCGGGGGAAGCGGGAGCGGGGACGAGCAGTACTTC	CASSRGGSGSGDEQYF
medium-sized	TRBV25-1	TRBJ1-1	TRBD1	TGTGCCAGCAGTGAATTAGGGGGCACCACTGAAGCTTTCTTT	CASSELGGTTEAFF
NA	TRBV5-1	TRBJ1-4	TRBD1	TGCGCCAGCAGCCCCCGGACAGGGGTTGAAAAACTGTTTTTT	CASSPRTGVEKLFF
NA	TRBV5-1	TRBJ1-1	TRBD1	TGCGCCAGCAGCTCGGGACAGGGAAGGACGAACACTGAAGCTTTCTTT	CASSSGQGRTNTEAFF
NA	TRBV5-1	TRBJ2-1	TRBD2	TGCGCCAGCAGCTTTGGGACTAGCGGGAGGTCCTACAATGAGCAGTTCTTC	CASSFGTSGRSYNEQFF
NA	TRBV18	TRBJ2-3	TRBD1	TGTGCCAGCTCACCTGGACAGGGAACAGATACGCAGTATTTT	CASSPGQGTDTQYF
NA	TRBV5-1	TRBJ2-1	TRBD2	TGCGCCAGTCTTCCCGGGACTAGCGGGAGTTCTTGGATCTTC	CASLPGTSGSSWIF
few	TRBV20-1	TRBJ2-1	NA	TGCAGTGCTATATACGGCAATGAGCAGTTCTTC	CSAIYGNEQFF
NA	TRBV28	TRBJ2-1	NA	TGTGCCAGCAAGCCCGGCGGGGCGCTCTACAATGAGCAGTTCTTC	CASKPGGALYNEQFF
NA	TRBV5-4	TRBJ2-7	NA	TGTGCCAGCTTCGATCGGAGGACCCGACCCTACGAGCAGTACTTC	CASFDRRTRPYEQYF
once	TRBV5-4	TRBJ2-1	TRBD1	TGTGCCAGCAGACGACAGGGGAACAATGAGCAGTTCTTC	CASRRQGNNEQFF
NA	TRBV9	TRBJ1-2	NA	TGTGCCAGCAGCCCTCGGCAGGGGTCTGACTATGGCTACACCTTC	CASSPRQGSDYGYTF
few	TRBV18	TRBJ2-1	NA	TGTGCCAGCTCCCTACAGGGATCAGACAATGAGCAGTTCTTC	CASSLQGSDNEQFF
NA	TRBV6-5	TRBJ2-7	TRBD2	TGTGCCAGCAGTTACACCGGGACTAGCGGGAGGTACGAGCAGTACTTC	CASSYTGTSGRYEQYF
NA	TRBV2	TRBJ2-1	NA	TGTGCCAGCAGTGAACTGGGACGGGAGCCCCGTTACAATGAGCAGTTCTTC	CASSELGREPRYNEQFF
NA	TRBV18	TRBJ2-7	NA	TGTGCCAGCTCACCACGACTTTCGGACGGGGGCGAGCAGTACTTC	CASSPRLSDGGEQYF